The rows below give T cell receptor beta chains drawn from one sample of a study of blood T cell repertoires in COVID-19. TCRdb's table, derived via immunoSEQ multiplex PCR, lists solely in-frame clones and lacks some. Among approximately 230,000 clones listed, approximately 81% were seen once. The specimen sequenced was peripheral blood. These receptors were collected from a man aged 25-40 years with active or convalescent COVID-19. Both conserved end residues are part of each CDR3. D genes are given only for firm matches. Clone size, where shown, is once, few, many, or a class for clones that have expanded.

>TRBV6-4|TRBJ2-1|-|TRBD2
TGTGCCAGCAGTGCCACTAGCGGGATAAATGAGCAGTTCTTC
CASSATSGINEQFF
>TRBV4-3|TRBJ1-2|-|-
TGCGCCAGCAGCCTTACCGGGACACCCTACTATGGCTACACCTTC
CASSLTGTPYYGYTF
>TRBV5-1|TRBJ1-4|-|-
TGCGCCAGCAGCTTCGGAGGGGATGAAAAACTGTTTTTT
CASSFGGDEKLFF
>TRBV27|TRBJ1-2|-|TRBD1
TGTGCCAGCAGTGAGACAGGGGGCGGCTATGGCTACACCTTC
CASSETGGGYGYTF
>TRBV5-6|TRBJ2-7|-|TRBD1
TGTGCCAGCAGCTTCCGGATCTACAGGGGCGAGCAGTACTTC
CASSFRIYRGEQYF
>TRBV3-1/TRBV3-2|TRBJ2-5|-|-
TGTGCCAGCAGCCAACCTTCGACAGCTCAGGAGACCCAGTACTTC
CASSQPSTAQETQYF
>TRBV5-1|TRBJ2-7|-|TRBD1
TGCGCCAGCAGCCCAGGGACAGGGCCCTACGAGCAGTACTTC
CASSPGTGPYEQYF
>TRBV5-5|TRBJ2-6|-|TRBD1
TGTGCCAGCAGACAGGGACAGGGGTCATGGGGGGCCAACGTCCTGACTTTC
CASRQGQGSWGANVLTF
>TRBV2|TRBJ2-7|-|TRBD2
TGTGCCAGCAGTGAATGGGGTTTGGGACTAGCGGGGGAGCAGTACTTC
CASSEWGLGLAGEQYF
>TRBV28|TRBJ2-7|-|TRBD2
TGTGCCAGCACTCCCGGGCTCCGCGCGGGAGCATACGAGCAGTACTTC
CASTPGLRAGAYEQYF
>TRBV24-1|TRBJ2-7|-|TRBD1
TGTGCCACCAGTGAGGGGACAGGGGGTCACGAGCAGTACTTC
CATSEGTGGHEQYF
>TRBV24-1|TRBJ2-3|few|TRBD2
TGTGCCACCGGAACGGCTAGCGGGGTCACAGATACGCAGTATTTT
CATGTASGVTDTQYF
>TRBV7-6|TRBJ1-2|few|TRBD1
TGTGCCAGCAGCATCGGGACAGGGAATGGCTACACCTTC
CASSIGTGNGYTF
>TRBV7-9|TRBJ1-3|-|-
TGTGCCAGCAGCCTCGCGGCGGGGGCTCTCAGGGGAAACACCATATATTTT
CASSLAAGALRGNTIYF
>TRBV11-2|TRBJ1-4|-|TRBD1
TGTGCCAGCAGCCCCCCGGGACAGGGGCGGGAAAAACTGTTTTTT
CASSPPGQGREKLFF
>TRBV7-9|TRBJ2-5|once|-
TGTGCCAGCAGCTTAGCGCCTGTCCGGGAGACCCAGTACTTC
CASSLAPVRETQYF
>TRBV10-3|TRBJ2-1|-|-
TGTGCCATCACCCCAGGGCAGTCACACAATGAGCAGTTCTTC
CAITPGQSHNEQFF
>TRBV10-3|TRBJ1-1|-|-
TGTGCCATCAGCCGAGAGGCGAACACTGAAGCTTTCTTT
CAISREANTEAFF
>TRBV12-3/TRBV12-4|TRBJ1-1|few|-
TGTGCCAGCAGCTTTATGAACACTGAAGCTTTCTTT
CASSFMNTEAFF
>TRBV7-2|TRBJ1-3|-|-
TGTGCCAGCAGCTTAGCCCTCTCTGGAAACACCATATATTTT
CASSLALSGNTIYF
>TRBV6-2/TRBV6-3|TRBJ2-5|-|-
TGTGCCAGCAGTTACTGGCGGATCCAAGAGACCCAGTACTTC
CASSYWRIQETQYF
>TRBV28|TRBJ2-7|-|-
TGTGCCAGCAGTCCTTTGGCCCCGGGGGAGCAGTACTTC
CASSPLAPGEQYF
>TRBV9|TRBJ2-3|-|TRBD1
TGTGCCAGCAGCCCAGAACAGGGGGACGGGGGCACAGATACGCAGTATTTT
CASSPEQGDGGTDTQYF
>TRBV4-3|TRBJ2-3|-|TRBD2
TGCGCCAGCAGCCAAGTCTATAGCGGGGGGGGAAGCACAGATACGCAGTATTTT
CASSQVYSGGGSTDTQYF
>TRBV7-2|TRBJ2-3|few|-
TGTGCCAGCGGCCGTGATGTTAGCACAGATACGCAGTATTTT
CASGRDVSTDTQYF
>TRBV11-2|TRBJ2-5|-|TRBD1
TGTGCCAGCAGACCTACAGGGGGCAGGGAGACCCAGTACTTC
CASRPTGGRETQYF
>TRBV10-3|TRBJ1-2|-|TRBD1
TGTGCCATCGGACAGGGGGAGATGGGAGGCTACACCTTC
CAIGQGEMGGYTF